Following are 32 T cell receptor beta chains from one sample sequenced in a study of blood T cells in healthy people across ages. PCR was performed a second time for about 6 to 12 cycles using a sample-barcoded 5' primer and a J-beta primer mix. TCRdb re-called the 5' RACE reads with MiXCR, one entry per CDR3 protein. The sample lists roughly 640,000 distinct CDR3 sequences, approximately 30% occurring once. Input material: blood. Every receptor here comes from a woman at least 80 years old in good health.

In this sample, this clonotype turned up a few times. One end of the junction is discordant with germline, which a read error may explain. The chain has TRBV5-1 and TRBJ2-7; no reliable D call. Germline lookup yields CDR1 SGHRS and CDR2 YFSETQ. This CDR3 has 12 amino acids. For the CDR3, the DNA is TGCGCCAACAGCGCGACCTCCTACGAGCAGTACTTC. This sequence encodes CANSATSYEQYF. Full variable domain (remainder filled in from reference TRBV5-1 and TRBJ2-7): KAGVTQTPRYLIKTRGQQVTLSCSPISGHRSVSWYQQTPGQGLQFLFEYFSETQRNKGNFPGRFSGRQFSNSRSEMNVSTLELGDSALYLCANSATSYEQYFGPGTRLTVT.

This clonotype came up many times. The chain uses TRBV12-3 or TRBV12-4 and TRBJ2-6, with 13 bases aligning to TRBD2. The ends lost 7 bases at V and 4 bases at J; junction bases unmatched: 7. The CDR3 totals 17 residues. CDR3 amino acids: CASTRTSGGRGANVLTF. The CDR3 DNA reads TGTGCCAGCACCCGGACTAGCGGGGGCAGGGGGGCCAACGTCCTGACTTTC.

Many counts were recorded for this clonotype. This rearrangement joins TRBV28 to TRBJ1-6; no firm D call. CDR1 and CDR2 from the germline V gene are MDHEN and SYDVKM. The V end lost 5 bases, the J end lost 2 bases, and 13 bases lay between the germline ends. CDR3 length: 16 amino acids. CDR3 DNA sequence: TGTGCCAGCAGTCCCATGCAGGTCACCTATAATTCACCCCTCCACTTT. It codes for CASSPMQVTYNSPLHF.

This clonotype was seen many times. V usage is TRBV9 and J usage is TRBJ2-1; D is uncertain. The CDR3 runs to 13 residues. The ends were cut back, 1 base at V and 2 bases at J, with 4 bases in the middle. Germline V CDR1 and CDR2: SGDLS, YYNGEE. The CDR3 DNA sequence: TGTGCCAGCAGCGTATCACCCTACAATGAGCAGTTCTTC. It translates to CASSVSPYNEQFF.

This clonotype was seen at least ten times. The chain uses TRBV7-2 and TRBJ2-1, with D possibly being TRBD1 (6 bases). Per germline, CDR1 SGHTA and CDR2 FQGNSA. The length of the CDR3 is 13 residues. V was pared by 5 bases and J by 9 bases, with 14 bases between. The CDR3 sequence: CASSPRTVGEQFF. CDR3 nucleotides: TGTGCCAGCAGCCCGAGGACAGTGGGTGAGCAGTTCTTC.

This clonotype was picked up a small number of times. The chain employs TRBV30 and TRBJ1-6, with a weak D call TRBD1 (5 bases). CDR1 and CDR2 from the germline V gene are GTSNPN and SVGIG (reference sequence). Deletions cut 2 bases from V and 9 bases from J, with 11 bases between. CDR3 length: 13 residues. The CDR3 DNA reads as TGTGCCTGGAGTCCAGGGCCCACTTCACCCCTCCACTTT. It codes for CAWSPGPTSPLHF.

This chain joins TRBV6-4 and TRBJ2-2; D ambiguous. This CDR3 has 12 residues. Between the trimmed V and J ends, which lost 2 bases and 6 bases, there was a span of 4 bases. Looked up from germline, CDR1 is MRHNA and CDR2 is SNTAGT. CDR3 DNA sequence: TGTGCCAGCAGTGACGGGGCCGGGGAGCTGTTTTTT. Its protein is CASSDGAGELFF.

This clonotype was detected a few times. The CDR3 DNA sequence: TGTGCCACCAGCAGAGATCCACTAGCGGGGCCCCTGCCCGGGGAGCTGTTTTTT. Translating it yields CATSRDPLAGPLPGELFF. The chain links TRBV15 to TRBJ2-2; 10 nucleotides agree with TRBD2. The CDR3 is 18 residues long. Germline lookup yields CDR1 LNHNV and CDR2 YYDKDF (reference sequence). V lost 0 bases to trimming and J lost 6 bases; unmatched junction nucleotides: 10. Filled out from reference TRBV15 and TRBJ2-2, the complete variable domain reads DAMVIQNPRYQVTQFGKPVTLSCSQTLNHNVMYWYQQKSSQAPKLLFHYYDKDFNNEADTPDNFQSRRPNTSFCFLDIRSPGLGDTAMYLCATSRDPLAGPLPGELFFGEGSRLTVL.

This clonotype came up many times. This chain connects TRBV20-1 to TRBJ1-2, with 9 bases lining up with TRBD1. CDR3 length: 14 amino acids. Germline assignment: CDR1 DFQATT and CDR2 SNEGSKA (reference sequence). The trim removed 3 bases at V and 5 bases at J, leaving 7 bases unmatched. CDR3 nucleotides: TGCAGTGCTAGCATTACAGGGGGCAGATATGGCTACACCTTC. Protein sequence: CSASITGGRYGYTF.

About this clonotype: The germline gene is not matched at one end of the junction; a read error may be the cause. The CDR3 sequence is CVSDGGPNTGELFF. CDR3 coding DNA: TGTGTCAGCGACGGCGGTCCGAACACCGGGGAGCTGTTTTTT. The rearrangement joins TRBV2 to TRBJ2-2; D gene ambiguous. The CDR3 spans 14 residues. Germline lookup yields CDR1 SNHLY and CDR2 FYNNEI.

This clonotype came up many times. This sequence joins TRBV6-2 or TRBV6-3 and TRBJ2-5; 9 nucleotides line up with TRBD1. J gave up 4 bases and V 7 bases, and 10 bases lay outside the gene matches. There are 15 residues in the CDR3. Germline-derived CDR1 and CDR2 are MNHEY and SVGEGT. The CDR3 reads CASNLGQGRRETQYF. The CDR3 coding sequence is TGTGCCAGCAATCTCGGACAGGGGCGGAGAGAGACCCAGTACTTC.

The chain links TRBV2 to TRBJ2-1, with D tentatively TRBD2 (7 bases). The J call may be faulty, since TRBJ2-7 better matches the DNA end. CDR3 length: 17 amino acids. Germline V lookup: CDR1 SNHLY, CDR2 FYNNEI. The CDR3 region is CASSEGRGPSSYNEQYF. Here the CDR3 DNA reads TGTGCCAGCAGTGAAGGGCGGGGGCCTAGCTCCTACAATGAGCAGTACTTC.

This clonotype occurred many times. At one of its ends the junction is not consistent with the germline gene, which may arise from a read error. The rearrangement joins TRBV5-1 to TRBJ2-5; tentatively, D is TRBD1 or TRBD2 (6 bases each). This CDR3 spans 14 amino acids. Looked up from germline, CDR1 is SGHRS and CDR2 is YFSETQ. The CDR3 sequence: CASSLGGPQETQYF. The CDR3 DNA follows: TGTGCCAGCAGCCTCGGGGGCCCCCAAGAGACCCAGTACTTC.

Many counts were recorded for this clonotype. CDR3 protein: CASSRQDRFHEQYF. The DNA of the CDR3 is TGTGCCAGCAGCCGACAGGACAGGTTCCACGAGCAGTACTTC. The V call is TRBV3-1, the J call TRBJ2-7, with 7 bases that match TRBD1. The CDR3 is made up of 14 amino acids. Per germline, CDR1 LGHDT and CDR2 YNNKEL (reference sequence). After removal of 4 bases from V and 5 bases from J, the junction contained 8 bases not matched to a gene.

In this sample, this clonotype turned up a few times. One base away lies a much larger clone, so this may be a sequencing read error. The CDR3 protein is CASSAGGAGLNEQYF. CDR3 coding DNA: TGTGCCAGCAGCGCGGGGGGAGCGGGCCTCAATGAGCAGTACTTC. This sequence joins TRBV9 and TRBJ2-5; TRBD2 aligns across 7 bases. The CDR3 consists of 15 residues. Unmatched junction bases numbered 16, after V lost 3 bases and J lost 11 bases. Germline V gives CDR1 SGDLS, CDR2 YYNGEE.

The chain links TRBV10-3 to TRBJ2-1; 8 nucleotides align to TRBD2. The trim removed 2 bases at V and 1 base at J, leaving 4 bases unmatched. CDR1 is ENHRY, CDR2 SYGVKD, per germline. This CDR3 spans 16 amino acids. The CDR3 sequence: CAISERLAGSYNEQFF. DNA of the CDR3: TGTGCCATCAGTGAGCGATTAGCGGGATCCTACAATGAGCAGTTCTTC.

This clonotype was detected a few times. One base away lies a much larger clone, so this may be a sequencing read error. This chain uses TRBV7-2 with TRBJ2-7, with D hard to call. V was clipped by 5 bases and J by 7 bases, with 18 bases between them. The CDR3 consists of 14 residues. Looked up from germline, CDR1 is SGHTA and CDR2 is FQGNSA. CDR3 nucleotide sequence: TGTGCCAGCAGCGAGGACCCAGCTAACAATGAGCAGTACTTC. Translated: CASSEDPANNEQYF.

The sample holds a few counts of this clonotype. V usage is TRBV6-5 and J usage is TRBJ1-2, with TRBD1 matching over 12 bases. Germline lookup yields CDR1 MNHEY and CDR2 SVGAGI. V lost 1 base, J lost 5 bases, and 14 bases stayed unmatched. This CDR3 has 19 amino acids. The CDR3 spells CASSYFAIAGTGGGYGYTF. Written as DNA, the CDR3 is TGTGCCAGCAGTTACTTCGCCATCGCCGGGACAGGGGGCGGGTATGGCTACACCTTC.

V gene TRBV2 combines with J gene TRBJ2-4, with D possibly being TRBD1 or TRBD2 (5 bases each). Trimming shortened V by 5 bases and J by 6 bases, and 14 bases separated the two germline ends. Germline assignment: CDR1 SNHLY and CDR2 FYNNEI. The CDR3 sequence is 14 residues long. CDR3 in amino acids: CASSTGPMGNIQYF. The CDR3 bases are TGTGCCAGCAGTACGGGACCCATGGGAAACATTCAGTACTTC. The full variable domain, its missing parts supplied by reference TRBV2 and TRBJ2-4, is EPEVTQTPSHQVTQMGQEVILRCVPISNHLYFYWYRQILGQKVEFLVSFYNNEISEKSEIFDDQFSVERPDGSNFTLKIRSTKLEDSAMYFCASSTGPMGNIQYFGAGTRLSVL.

This clonotype was detected ten times or more. The J gene is TRBJ2-7, the V gene TRBV6-6; the D gene is possibly TRBD2 (5 bases). CDR1 is MNHNY, CDR2 SVGAGI, per germline (reference sequence). The CDR3 is 14 residues long. V lost 7 bases, J lost 0 bases, and 13 bases lay in between. CDR3 sequence reads: CASTPDGNSYEQYF. CDR3 coding DNA: TGTGCCAGCACCCCTGACGGGAACTCCTACGAGCAGTACTTC.

The chain has TRBV20-1 and TRBJ2-3; tentatively, D is TRBD1 (5 bases). Trimming shortened V by 0 bases and J by 2 bases, and 9 bases separated the two germline ends. The germline gives CDR1 DFQATT, CDR2 SNEGSKA (reference sequence). The CDR3 is 14 amino acids. CDR3 coding DNA: TGCAGTGCTAGAGAAAGGGGTGTCACAGATACGCAGTATTTT. Translated: CSARERGVTDTQYF.

This clonotype was observed at least ten times. V and J are TRBV5-1 and TRBJ2-3; 10 bases map to TRBD1. V dropped 4 bases and J dropped 3; count of bases not matched to a gene: 5. The CDR3 loop spans 15 amino acids. Germline assignment: CDR1 SGHRS and CDR2 YFSETQ. CDR3 coding DNA: TGCGCCAGCAGCCAAGCGGGACAGGGGACAGATACGCAGTATTTT. The encoded protein is CASSQAGQGTDTQYF.

As for this clonotype: This may come from a read error, since a much larger clone is one base off. V gene TRBV20-1 combines with J gene TRBJ2-1; D is possibly TRBD2 (5 bases). CDR1 DFQATT and CDR2 SNEGSKA come from the germline V gene (reference sequence). V gave up 5 bases and J gave up 4 bases, with 18 bases separating them. The CDR3 has 15 amino acids. The CDR3 nucleotides are TGCAGTGCTGCCAAGACTGGCGGGTTTTACAATGAGCAGTTCTTC. It yields the protein CSAAKTGGFYNEQFF.

This clonotype was seen repeatedly, ten times or more. V and J are TRBV20-1 and TRBJ2-7; possible D gene TRBD2, 6 bases. The CDR3 loop spans 14 amino acids. V lost 7 bases to trimming and J lost 0 bases, with 16 bases between them. In germline, CDR1 is DFQATT, CDR2 SNEGSKA (reference sequence). This CDR3 is CSVAGTSSSYEQYF. The CDR3 DNA follows: TGCAGTGTGGCGGGGACGTCGAGCTCCTACGAGCAGTACTTC.

This clonotype was picked up many times. This chain joins TRBV27 and TRBJ1-2, with TRBD1 identical over 11 bases. Germline V lookup: CDR1 MNHEY, CDR2 SMNVEV (reference sequence). The ends lost 6 bases at V and 5 bases at J; junction bases unmatched: 8. The CDR3 runs 15 residues. The chain's CDR3 is CASRRPGQGDYGYTF. The CDR3 coding sequence is TGTGCCAGCAGGAGACCGGGACAGGGGGATTATGGCTACACCTTC.

Regarding this clonotype: A much more abundant neighbour one base away suggests this may be a read error. The chain employs TRBV30 and TRBJ2-3, with a weak D call TRBD2 (5 bases). This CDR3 comprises 14 residues. CDR1 is GTSNPN and CDR2 is SVGIG in the germline V gene (reference sequence). This chain's CDR3 is CVWNSGLTTDTQYF. CDR3 DNA: TGTGTCTGGAACTCGGGGTTAACCACAGATACGCAGTATTTT.

This clonotype was detected many times. The V and J genes are TRBV4-3 and TRBJ1-2; no clear D gene. The CDR3 is 15 residues long. The V and J ends lost 4 bases and 3 bases respectively, with 15 bases between them. Germline assignment: CDR1 LGHNA and CDR2 YSLEER. CDR3 protein: CASSPYMKGDYGYTF. In nucleotides, the CDR3 is TGCGCCAGCAGCCCATACATGAAGGGTGACTATGGCTACACCTTC.

The V and J genes are TRBV2 and TRBJ1-4, with D unresolved. V was cut by 5 bases and J by 2 bases, with 12 bases left in between. CDR3 length: 15 residues. The germline gives CDR1 SNHLY, CDR2 FYNNEI. The CDR3 DNA reads as TGTGCCAGCAGTTTAGGGTTTAAGACTAATGAAAAACTGTTTTTT. Residues: CASSLGFKTNEKLFF.

V gene TRBV20-1 combines with J gene TRBJ1-4; 7 bases are a match to TRBD1. V lost 6 bases, J lost 11 bases, and 15 bases stayed unmatched. The CDR3 has 14 residues. Looked up from germline, CDR1 is DFQATT and CDR2 is SNEGSKA (reference sequence). The chain's CDR3 is CSALVWDSRGKLFF. DNA of the CDR3: TGCAGTGCCCTTGTGTGGGACAGCAGGGGGAAACTGTTTTTT.

V is TRBV29-1 and J is TRBJ2-2, with D perhaps TRBD2 (6 bases). The CDR3 loop spans 12 amino acids. Trimming pared 4 bases from V and 7 bases from J, leaving 10 bases between. In germline, CDR1 is SQVTM, CDR2 ANQGSEA. The CDR3 DNA follows: TGCAGCGTTGCCCCAGCGGGCGGGGAGCTGTTTTTT. Its translation: CSVAPAGGELFF.

This clonotype showed up just a few times. V usage is TRBV15 and J usage is TRBJ1-4; 9 positions match TRBD1. This CDR3 region has 15 residues. Trimming cost V 0 bases and J 8 bases; bases outside gene matches: 4. CDR1 is LNHNV and CDR2 is YYDKDF in the germline V gene (reference sequence). DNA of the CDR3: TGTGCCACCAGCAGAGATAACAGGGGGCAAGAAAAACTGTTTTTT. Residues: CATSRDNRGQEKLFF.

Ten or more counts support this clonotype. At one end, the junction sequence differs from germline, possibly due to a read error. The chain carries TRBV28 and TRBJ2-1; D perhaps matches TRBD2 (5 bases). Per germline, CDR1 MDHEN and CDR2 SYDVKM. The CDR3 loop spans 12 amino acids. The CDR3 DNA sequence: TGCTCACTAGGGCGCTTGTACAATGAGCAGTTCTTC. It specifies CSLGRLYNEQFF.